The rows below give T cell receptor beta chains drawn from one sample of a study of shared clonotypes between healthy human individuals. TCRdb's table, derived via immunoSEQ multiplex PCR, lists solely in-frame clones and lacks some. This table holds roughly 2,000,000 clones, 80% to 95% found once. Input material: naive CD8+ T cells from PBMCs. The receptor source for this set is a man aged 18 to 29 in good health. Some clones in this sample may be carry-over from other donors' samples. The CDR3 runs from the conserved cysteine through the conserved F or W. The D gene is left open where the match is weak. Not all rows give a size; the values are once, few, many and, for expanded clones, a class.

d_gene: -; abundance: -; v_gene: TRBV29-1; j_gene: TRBJ2-7; CDR3aa: CSAIGVPGDYEQYF; CDR3nt: TGCAGCGCTATTGGGGTGCCCGGGGACTACGAGCAGTACTTC
d_gene: -; abundance: -; v_gene: TRBV30; j_gene: TRBJ1-1; CDR3aa: CAWSVGGNTEAFF; CDR3nt: TGTGCCTGGAGTGTGGGGGGGAACACTGAAGCTTTCTTT
d_gene: TRBD1; abundance: -; v_gene: TRBV4-1; j_gene: TRBJ2-7; CDR3aa: CASSQGTGPYEQYF; CDR3nt: TGCGCCAGCAGCCAGGGGACAGGTCCCTACGAGCAGTACTTC
d_gene: -; abundance: -; v_gene: TRBV7-9; j_gene: TRBJ1-2; CDR3aa: CASSLGSGYNYGYTF; CDR3nt: TGTGCCAGCAGCTTAGGATCAGGGTATAACTATGGCTACACCTTC
d_gene: -; abundance: -; v_gene: TRBV11-1; j_gene: TRBJ2-7; CDR3aa: CASSSDSYEQYF; CDR3nt: TGTGCCAGCAGCTCCGACAGCTACGAGCAGTACTTC
d_gene: -; abundance: -; v_gene: TRBV25-1; j_gene: TRBJ2-1; CDR3aa: CASNGQSTRSYNEQFF; CDR3nt: TGTGCCAGCAACGGACAGTCGACCCGCTCCTACAATGAGCAGTTCTTC
d_gene: -; abundance: -; v_gene: TRBV11-2; j_gene: TRBJ2-1; CDR3aa: CASSDGLQYRVF; CDR3nt: TGTGCCAGCAGCGACGGCTTGCAGTACAGGGTCTTC
d_gene: -; abundance: -; v_gene: TRBV28; j_gene: TRBJ1-1; CDR3aa: CASRRILRNTEAFF; CDR3nt: TGTGCCAGCAGACGAATTTTACGGAACACTGAAGCTTTCTTT
d_gene: -; abundance: -; v_gene: TRBV4-2; j_gene: TRBJ2-7; CDR3aa: CASMSSTEGQYF; CDR3nt: TGTGCCAGCATGAGTAGTACAGAAGGGCAGTACTTC
d_gene: TRBD2; abundance: -; v_gene: TRBV7-2; j_gene: TRBJ2-2; CDR3aa: CASAKGVAGGIGELFF; CDR3nt: TGTGCCAGCGCCAAAGGGGTAGCGGGAGGTATCGGGGAGCTGTTTTTT
d_gene: TRBD2; abundance: -; v_gene: TRBV27; j_gene: TRBJ2-7; CDR3aa: CASSRLAGADEQYF; CDR3nt: TGTGCCAGCAGTCGACTAGCGGGAGCGGACGAGCAGTACTTC
d_gene: TRBD2; abundance: -; v_gene: TRBV9; j_gene: TRBJ2-3; CDR3aa: CASSVRITGGPTDTQYF; CDR3nt: TGTGCCAGCAGCGTAAGAATAACGGGAGGGCCCACAGATACGCAGTATTTT
d_gene: -; abundance: -; v_gene: TRBV27; j_gene: TRBJ2-2; CDR3aa: CASTFRNTGELFF; CDR3nt: TGTGCCAGCACCTTTCGGAACACCGGGGAGCTGTTTTTT
d_gene: -; abundance: -; v_gene: TRBV27; j_gene: TRBJ1-5; CDR3aa: CASSLFQGNQPQHF; CDR3nt: TGTGCCAGCAGTTTATTCCAGGGGAATCAGCCCCAGCATTTT
d_gene: TRBD1; abundance: -; v_gene: TRBV28; j_gene: TRBJ1-1; CDR3aa: CASSSYIWIGGVSNTEAFF; CDR3nt: TGTGCCAGCAGTTCCTACATATGGATAGGGGGCGTCTCGAACACTGAAGCTTTCTTT
d_gene: -; abundance: -; v_gene: TRBV9; j_gene: TRBJ2-1; CDR3aa: CASTPWGGVSDEQFF; CDR3nt: TGTGCCAGCACCCCCTGGGGTGGCGTCTCGGATGAGCAGTTCTTC
d_gene: TRBD1; abundance: -; v_gene: TRBV7-2; j_gene: TRBJ1-2; CDR3aa: CASSLTGDYGYTF; CDR3nt: TGTGCCAGCAGCTTAACAGGGGACTATGGCTACACCTTC
d_gene: -; abundance: -; v_gene: TRBV27; j_gene: TRBJ1-2; CDR3aa: CASSITGRDGYTF; CDR3nt: TGTGCCAGCAGTATCACAGGGCGGGATGGCTACACCTTC
d_gene: TRBD1; abundance: -; v_gene: TRBV7-9; j_gene: TRBJ1-2; CDR3aa: CASSHGQDGYGYTF; CDR3nt: TGTGCCAGCAGCCACGGACAGGATGGCTATGGCTACACCTTC
d_gene: -; abundance: once; v_gene: TRBV29-1; j_gene: TRBJ2-3; CDR3aa: CSAREAGYEDTQYF; CDR3nt: TGCAGCGCCCGAGAGGCAGGGTACGAGGATACGCAGTATTTT
d_gene: -; abundance: -; v_gene: TRBV7-3; j_gene: TRBJ2-3; CDR3aa: CASSLIGVGTDTQYF; CDR3nt: TGTGCCAGCAGCTTAATAGGGGTGGGAACAGATACGCAGTATTTT